This TCR beta chain was sequenced for a study of cytomegalovirus exposure and HLA in healthy donors. Use of 60 Vbeta and 13 Jbeta primers characterized the PCR. Assay: immunoSEQ multiplex PCR; the TCRdb copy retains only in-frame clones and omits some. The sample lists about 57,000 clones, 80% occurring once. The germline V and J ends were trimmed by 8 bases and 8 bases, with 13 bases remaining between them. The CDR3 totals 12 residues. Germline-derived CDR1 and CDR2 are LGHNA and YSLEER. Sequencing was done on a sample of PBMCs. The origin of this receptor is a male donor in good health and CMV-seronegative. The chain combines TRBV4-3 with TRBJ2-1; possible D gene TRBD2, 5 bases. The CDR3: CASPTSWDEQFF. CDR3 bases: TGCGCCAGCCCTACTAGTTGGGATGAGCAGTTCTTC.